Here is one T cell receptor beta chain with its context. Its antigen is currently not known. Base qualities are missing; no much larger clone stands one base away. With the immunoSEQ assay, which is a bias-controlled multiplex PCR relying on V- and J-specific primers, TCR beta CDR3 regions were amplified from genomic DNA. In a second PCR step, a proprietary barcode and Illumina adapter sequences were attached to the CDR3 amplicons. CDR3 libraries were sequenced on an Illumina MiSeq instrument. Regarding the original processing steps: Export and quality control were handled in immunoSEQ Analyzer 3.0, while downstream analyses relied on R Bioconductor and Immunarch. Only productive rearrangements in the normalized downsampled data set went into calculating the repertoire metrics. Clonotypes larger than 5 templates in the normalized cohort were defined as pathologically expanded. The Inverse Simpson Index served as the measure of repertoire diversity. CMV-specificity analyses were carried out on the non-normalized data set to capture all clonotypes. Sourced from immuneACCESS, this table was stored by TCRdb with only in-frame sequences that have V and J called. A share of the clones is absent; for the studies checked, an unresolved V gene accounts for under half, and the remainder has no known explanation. V and J calls and clone size are copied from that table; D and trimming were computed from the DNA. For this sample the table gives several thousand clones, of which more than 60% were detected only once. The top ten hold around 31% of the sample.

This record belongs to a study of T cell clonotyping in hematopoietic cell transplantation (dated by TCRdb to the early 2020s). About the investigation overall: Recipient samples taken before transplant were obtained following cytoreduction. Recruitment of patients ran from late 2015 to early 2017, and follow-up continued until late 2020 or until death. In the study, over a hundred blood samples were gathered from 30 to 40 consecutive transplant recipients and their related donors. What the authors observed across the whole study: The sample size was limited and the cells went unsorted, which meant the CD4 and CD8 repertoire contributions could not be told apart. After transplant, TCR diversity in recipients dropped, and pathologically expanded clonotypes increased progressively from day 30 to day 180. Broader posttransplant TCR repertoire diversity was predicted by donor and pretransplant recipient Inverse Simpson Index values. Just a small fraction of recipient repertoires overlapped with donor repertoires, and more than 97% appeared de novo at the given depth.

Trimming costs V 4 bases and J 3 bases, and their ends lie 16 bases apart. Including cysteine and phenylalanine, the CDR3 has 15 amino acids. Here the CDR3 DNA is all that survives: 45 bases in frame from base 1. The germline V gene provides CDR1 SGDLS and CDR2 YYNGEE. This specimen's time point label, interpreted: recipient sample about 28 days before transplant, after cytoreduction. Blood from recipients was drawn about 28 days before transplant and again at days 30, 100 and 180 after transplant. Nuclei Lysis Solution was used to extract genomic DNA from fresh or cryopreserved unfractionated peripheral blood mononuclear cells.

The sequences come from peripheral blood mononuclear cells, collected before stem cell transplant. The chain was built from TRBV9 and TRBJ1-2; the D gene is perhaps TRBD1, from 5 matching bases. The sequence came from a man in his sixties with acute myeloid leukemia. Some clones in this sample may be carry-over from other donors' samples. The CDR3 region: CASSTTAGTHYGYTF. The sequence in DNA is TGTGCCAGCAGCACTACCGCAGGGACTCACTATGGCTACACCTTC.